The sequence of this TCR beta chain was determined in a study of STAT3 mutations in large granular lymphocyte leukemia. General study findings and limits: Every T-cell large granular lymphocyte leukemia patient had at least one immunodominant TCR beta clonotype.

This clone was recorded once. Its matching antigen is unknown. This CDR3 comprises 15 residues. Trimming removed 5 bases from V and 5 bases from J; junction bases left unmatched: 10. Germline CDR1 is MGHDK and CDR2 is SYGVNS. Each sample's TCRbeta library yielded on average about 38,000 productive templates. Measured with immunoSEQ multiplex PCR; TCRdb has only the in-frame clones, and not every one. The sample lists approximately 15,000 clones, more than 75% seen once, with roughly 31% in the top ten. The clonotype originates from a man aged 40-55 years with T-cell large granular lymphocyte leukemia. Some clones in this sample may be carry-over from other donors' samples. The specimen sequenced was peripheral blood mononuclear cells. The chain has TRBV25-1 and TRBJ1-2; 8 bases are a match to TRBD1. The CDR3 spells CASSPLTGTGYGYTF. The CDR3 region has the DNA TGTGCCAGCAGTCCCTTAACCGGGACAGGTTATGGCTACACCTTC.